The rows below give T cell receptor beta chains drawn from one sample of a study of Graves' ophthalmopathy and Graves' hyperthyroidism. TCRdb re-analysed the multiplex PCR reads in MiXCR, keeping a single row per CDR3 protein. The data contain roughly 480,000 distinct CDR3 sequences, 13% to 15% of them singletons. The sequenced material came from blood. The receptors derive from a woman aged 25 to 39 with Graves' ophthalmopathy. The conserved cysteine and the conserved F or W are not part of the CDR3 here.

ASSEVQGRWTEAF TRBV6-1
ASSLDRGKPLH TRBV11-2
ASSQGGNTGELF TRBV3-1
ASTQLGEHGYT TRBV6-5
SARGGSGQETQY TRBV20-1
ASSVVPGQGYGYT TRBV9
ASRMTGDWTEAF TRBV6-2/TRBV6-3
ASRVPGLAGEQY TRBV5-1
ASIRGTGGNQPQH TRBV6-1
ASSEAPDGTGNQPQH TRBV6-1
ASSQGRGWQETQY TRBV12-3/TRBV12-4
SVVPETLGQPDVAF TRBV29-1
ASREGVSPLH TRBV6-1
ASSYSIQGVRDEQY TRBV6-5
ASSLGPAAKNIQY TRBV5-1
ASSPRELAGGYGANVLT TRBV18
ASSLNLEGSNTGELF TRBV28
ASSFLRGGPYEQY TRBV5-1
ASSSWGTHIQY TRBV28
SARSNWVTGELF TRBV20-1
VSNRQGNTEAF TRBV12-3/TRBV12-4
ASSQDGVSGNTIY TRBV3-1
SVLGLQETQY TRBV29-1
AWSSGTGDYEQY TRBV30
ASGPLGGGKETQY TRBV12-3/TRBV12-4
SVDTGASGYT TRBV29-1
ASRNLGRNTEAF TRBV2
SASLSGAEAF TRBV20-1
ASSLFANTEAF TRBV28
ASSVTGVSPLH TRBV9